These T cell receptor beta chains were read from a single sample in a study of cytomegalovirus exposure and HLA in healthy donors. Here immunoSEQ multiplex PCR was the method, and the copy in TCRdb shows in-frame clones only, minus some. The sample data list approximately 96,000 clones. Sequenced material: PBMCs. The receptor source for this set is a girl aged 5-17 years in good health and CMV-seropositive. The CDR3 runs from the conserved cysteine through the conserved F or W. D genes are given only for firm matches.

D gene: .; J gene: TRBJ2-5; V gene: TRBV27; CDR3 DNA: TGTGCCAGCAGTTTGATAGGGGGTTACGAGACCCAGTACTTC; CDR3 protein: CASSLIGGYETQYF
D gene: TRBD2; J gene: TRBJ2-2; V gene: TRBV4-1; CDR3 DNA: TGCGCCAGCAGCCAAGCGGGGGGGCCTGGTTGGACCGGGGAGCTGTTTTTT; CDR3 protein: CASSQAGGPGWTGELFF
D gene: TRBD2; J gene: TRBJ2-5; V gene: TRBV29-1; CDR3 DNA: TGCAGCGTCGGGGGGTACCAAGAGACCCAGTACTTC; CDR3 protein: CSVGGYQETQYF
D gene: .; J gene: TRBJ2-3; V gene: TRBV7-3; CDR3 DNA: TGTGCCAGCAGCTTAGGGGCAAACACAGATACGCAGTATTTT; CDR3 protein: CASSLGANTDTQYF
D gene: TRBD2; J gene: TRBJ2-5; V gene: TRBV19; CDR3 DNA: TGTGCCAGTAGTTTACACCGGGAGGTTGGCGGAGAGACCCAGTACTTC; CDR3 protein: CASSLHREVGGETQYF
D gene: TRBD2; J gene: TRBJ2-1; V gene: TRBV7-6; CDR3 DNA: TGTGCCAGCAGTCCCGGGACTAGCGGGAAACAGTTCTTC; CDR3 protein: CASSPGTSGKQFF
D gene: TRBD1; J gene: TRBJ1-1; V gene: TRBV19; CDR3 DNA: TGTGCCAGTAGTAGACAGGGCAAGACTGAAGCTTTCTTT; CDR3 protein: CASSRQGKTEAFF
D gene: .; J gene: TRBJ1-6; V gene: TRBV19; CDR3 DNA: TGTGCCAGTAGTAGGGGCCCTGTGGGGAGGGCCGGCTCACCCCTCCACTTT; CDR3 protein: CASSRGPVGRAGSPLHF
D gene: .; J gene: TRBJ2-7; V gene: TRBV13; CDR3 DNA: TGTGCCAGCAGCCGAGACAATGGCGAGCAGTACTTC; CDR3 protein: CASSRDNGEQYF
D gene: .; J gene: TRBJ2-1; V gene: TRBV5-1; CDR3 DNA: TGCGCCAGCAGCTTGGCGTTCAATGAGCAGTTCTTC; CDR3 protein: CASSLAFNEQFF
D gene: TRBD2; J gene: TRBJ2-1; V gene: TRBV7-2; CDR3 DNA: TGTGCCAGCAGCTCCGGGACTAGCTCCTACAATGAGCAGTTCTTC; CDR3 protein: CASSSGTSSYNEQFF
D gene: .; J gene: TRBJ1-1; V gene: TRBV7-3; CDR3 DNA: TGTGCCAGCAGCTTAATCTCAGTGAACACTGAAGCTTTCTTT; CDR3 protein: CASSLISVNTEAFF
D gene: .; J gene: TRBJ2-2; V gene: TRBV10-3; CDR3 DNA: TGTGCCATCAGTGAGTCGATAAATGCGGGGACCGGGGAGCTGTTTTTT; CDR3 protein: CAISESINAGTGELFF
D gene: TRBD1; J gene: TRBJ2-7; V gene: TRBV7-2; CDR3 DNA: TGTGCCAGCAGCTTAGAAACTGGGACAGGCTACGAGCAGTACTTC; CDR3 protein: CASSLETGTGYEQYF
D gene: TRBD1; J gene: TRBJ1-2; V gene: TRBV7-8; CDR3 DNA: TGTGCCAGCAGCTCCCCCGGCACAGGGGACTATGGCTACACCTTC; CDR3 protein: CASSSPGTGDYGYTF
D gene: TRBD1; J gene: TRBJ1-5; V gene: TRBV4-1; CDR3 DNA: TGCGCCAGCAGCCTGGCCGAGACAGGGAATCAGCCCCAGCATTTT; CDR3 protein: CASSLAETGNQPQHF
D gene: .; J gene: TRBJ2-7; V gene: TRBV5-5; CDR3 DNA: TGTGCCAGCAGCTCTTTCGGTTCCTCCTACGAGCAGTACTTC; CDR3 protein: CASSSFGSSYEQYF
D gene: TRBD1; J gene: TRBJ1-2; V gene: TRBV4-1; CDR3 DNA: TGCGCCAGCAGCCTATTACTACACACAGGGGTTGCTGGCTACACCTTC; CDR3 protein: CASSLLLHTGVAGYTF
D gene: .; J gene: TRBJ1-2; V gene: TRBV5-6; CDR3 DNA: TGTGCCAGCAATCCTGGCGGGGGGGTAGGAAAGGACTATGGCTACACCTTC; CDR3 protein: CASNPGGGVGKDYGYTF
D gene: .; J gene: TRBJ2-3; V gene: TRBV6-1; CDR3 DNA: TGTGCCAGCAGTGAAGTGGGGCCCACAGATACGCAGTATTTT; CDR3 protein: CASSEVGPTDTQYF
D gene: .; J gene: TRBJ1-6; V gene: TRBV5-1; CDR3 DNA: TGCGCCAGCAGCACCTGGAAGGAGAATTCACCCCTCCACTTT; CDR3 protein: CASSTWKENSPLHF
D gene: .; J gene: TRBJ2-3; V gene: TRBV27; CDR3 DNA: TGTGCCAGCAGTTTGAGGGGGGGTTGGGATACGCAGTATTTT; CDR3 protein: CASSLRGGWDTQYF
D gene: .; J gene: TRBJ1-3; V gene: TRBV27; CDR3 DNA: TGTGCCAGCAGTTTTAGTTTTGGAAACACCATATATTTT; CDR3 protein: CASSFSFGNTIYF
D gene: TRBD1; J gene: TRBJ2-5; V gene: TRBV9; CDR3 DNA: TGTGCCAGCAGCGCCTTTGGACAGGGTTCGGGGGAGACCCAGTACTTC; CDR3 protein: CASSAFGQGSGETQYF
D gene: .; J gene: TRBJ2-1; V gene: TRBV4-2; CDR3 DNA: TGTGCCAGCAGCGCACAGGGTGCTGTTAATGAGCAGTTCTTC; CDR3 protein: CASSAQGAVNEQFF
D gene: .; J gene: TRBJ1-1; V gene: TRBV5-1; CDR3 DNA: TGCGCCAGCAGGGGGACATCCTACACTGAAGCTTTCTTT; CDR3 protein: CASRGTSYTEAFF
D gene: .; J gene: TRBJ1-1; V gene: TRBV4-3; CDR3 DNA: TGCGCCAGCAGCCAAGATCGGGGGAACACTGAAGCTTTCTTT; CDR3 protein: CASSQDRGNTEAFF
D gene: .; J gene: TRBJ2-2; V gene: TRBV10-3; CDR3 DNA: TGTGCCATCAGGCCCGCGTCGAACACCGGGGAGCTGTTTTTT; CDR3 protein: CAIRPASNTGELFF
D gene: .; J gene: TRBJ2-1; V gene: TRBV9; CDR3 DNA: TGTGCCAGCAGCGTAGAGGGGGACGCTAGCAATGAGCAGTTCTTC; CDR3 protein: CASSVEGDASNEQFF
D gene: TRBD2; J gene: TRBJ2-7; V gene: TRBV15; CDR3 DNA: TGTGCCACCAGCAGAGAGGCGGGGGGAACAAATCGGGAGCAGTACTTC; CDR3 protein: CATSREAGGTNREQYF
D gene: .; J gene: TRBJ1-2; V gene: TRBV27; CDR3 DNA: TGTGCCAGCAGTTTTGGCCAGCGGTACTATGGCTACACCTTC; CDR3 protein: CASSFGQRYYGYTF
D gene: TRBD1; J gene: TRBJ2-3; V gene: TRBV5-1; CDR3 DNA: TGCGCCAGCAGCTTGGGACAGGGTCTAAGCACAGATACGCAGTATTTT; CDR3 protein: CASSLGQGLSTDTQYF
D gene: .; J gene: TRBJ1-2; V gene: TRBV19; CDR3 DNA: TGTGCCAGTCCCGACCGGTTGGGGAGGTACACCTTC; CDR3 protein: CASPDRLGRYTF
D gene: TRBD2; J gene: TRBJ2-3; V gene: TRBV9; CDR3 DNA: TGTGCCAGCAGCGTAGGGACTAGCAGGACAGATACGCAGTATTTT; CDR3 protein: CASSVGTSRTDTQYF
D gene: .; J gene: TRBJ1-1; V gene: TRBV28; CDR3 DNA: TGTGCCAGCAGTTTTAATTACCCCAGAGGGACTGAAGCTTTCTTT; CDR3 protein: CASSFNYPRGTEAFF
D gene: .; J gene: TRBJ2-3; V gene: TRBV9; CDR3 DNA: TGTGCCAGCAGCGCAGGAGGGACTAGCACAGATACGCAGTATTTT; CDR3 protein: CASSAGGTSTDTQYF
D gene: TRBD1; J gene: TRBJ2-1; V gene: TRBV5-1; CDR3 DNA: TGCGCCAGCAGCTTGGGGGACAGGGAAATCTTC; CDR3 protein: CASSLGDREIF
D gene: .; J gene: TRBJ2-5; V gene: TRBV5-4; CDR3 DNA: TGTGCCAGCAGCTTGGCCAGGGCCCAAGAGACCCAGTACTTC; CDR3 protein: CASSLARAQETQYF